This TCR beta chain was identified in a study of blood T cell repertoires in COVID-19. Study-level information: The United States, Italy and Spain provided the acute and convalescent COVID-19 samples.

The table came from immunoSEQ multiplex PCR; TCRdb's copy has only in-frame clones and leaves some out. The data hold a few hundred thousand clones, with roughly nine tenths observed a single time. Germline V lookup: CDR1 MDHEN, CDR2 SYDVKM. Trimming took 3 bases from V and 0 from J; bases not matched to a gene: 11. The CDR3 has 18 residues. The V and J genes are TRBV28 and TRBJ2-4, with TRBD1 matching 7 bases. Sequencing was done on a sample of peripheral blood. The sequence was collected from a woman aged 30 to 39 with COVID-19, enrolled during active disease. CDR3: CASSFLGQVPSAKNIQYF. The CDR3 coding sequence is TGTGCCAGCAGTTTTCTCGGACAGGTGCCTTCAGCCAAAAACATTCAGTACTTC.